One sample yielded the 13 T cell receptor beta chains listed below, sequenced in a study of graft-versus-host responses after intestinal transplantation. Assay used: immunoSEQ multiplex PCR; TCRdb lists only in-frame clones, some missing. The sample records about 23,000 clones, 90% to 95% being singletons. The sample here was PBMCs, taken 39 to 40 days after intestinal transplant. The receptors originated from a human patient who received an intestinal transplant, so some T cells may come from the graft donor.

The chain combines TRBV5-1 with TRBJ1-2; D remains unclear. This CDR3 region has 15 residues. Trimming shortened V by 2 bases and J by 10 bases, and 21 bases separated the two germline ends. Germline loops: CDR1 SGHRS, CDR2 YFSETQ. The DNA for the CDR3 is TGCGCCAGCAGCTTTTTATGGATGAGGAGTATGGACTACACCTTC. The encoded protein is CASSFLWMRSMDYTF.

This clone turned up a few times. The sample contains more than one DNA sequence encoding this CDR3. The chain recombines TRBV19 with TRBJ1-5; no clear D gene. The CDR3 is 14 amino acids. Germline CDR1 is LNHDA and CDR2 is SQIVND (reference sequence). V was cut by 3 bases and J by 7 bases, with 13 bases left in between. The CDR3 region has the DNA TGTGCCAGTAGTATCCCGGGAGGGCGCCAGCCCCAGCATTTT. This codes for CASSIPGGRQPQHF.

The chain has TRBV2 and TRBJ1-1; D unresolved. Looked up from germline, CDR1 is SNHLY and CDR2 is FYNNEI. The CDR3 has 13 amino acids. Trimming pared 1 base from V and 1 base from J, leaving 4 bases between. CDR3 region: CASSEDENTEAFF. The CDR3 region has the DNA TGTGCCAGCAGTGAAGACGAGAACACTGAAGCTTTCTTT.

The chain uses TRBV9 and TRBJ1-3, with D possibly TRBD1 on 5 matching bases. The V gene lost 4 bases and the J gene lost 4 bases, with 12 bases spanning the gap. The germline CDR1 and CDR2 sequences are SGDLS and YYNGEE. This CDR3 is built from 14 residues. DNA of the CDR3: TGTGCCAGCAGCCCGGGGGGAACAGGAAACACCATATATTTT. It encodes CASSPGGTGNTIYF. The whole variable domain, filled in from reference TRBV9 and TRBJ1-3, reads DSGVTQTPKHLITATGQRVTLRCSPRSGDLSVYWYQQSLDQGLQFLIQYYNGEERAKGNILERFSAQQFPDLHSELNLSSLELGDSALYFCASSPGGTGNTIYFGEGSWLTVV.

This CDR3 reads CASSVGAGAYEQYF. The CDR3 DNA reads TGTGCCAGCAGTGTGGGGGCTGGGGCCTACGAGCAGTACTTC. The chain has TRBV6-1 and TRBJ2-7; a possible D gene is TRBD1 (6 bases). The CDR3 totals 14 residues. Germline loops: CDR1 MNHNS, CDR2 SASEGT. V gave up 4 bases and J gave up 2 bases, with 12 bases separating them.

The chain combines TRBV28 with TRBJ2-7; D perhaps matches TRBD2 (6 bases). V was cut by 2 bases and J by 0 bases, with 11 bases left in between. This CDR3 region has 15 residues. CDR1 MDHEN and CDR2 SYDVKM come from the germline V gene. DNA for the CDR3: TGTGCCAGCAGTTTAGCGGGGCTCCTCTCCTACGAGCAGTACTTC. Residues: CASSLAGLLSYEQYF.

There are a few counts of this clone. The CDR3: CAIKVTSGPSSYEQYF. In DNA, the CDR3 is TGTGCCATCAAGGTGACTAGCGGACCGAGCTCCTACGAGCAGTACTTC. This chain uses TRBV10-3 with TRBJ2-7; TRBD2 matches at 9 bases. V shed 7 bases, J shed 0 bases, and the junction held 10 bases outside the gene matches. The germline CDR1 and CDR2 sequences are ENHRY and SYGVKD. The CDR3 totals 16 residues.

This clone was recorded once. V and J are TRBV6-5 and TRBJ2-2; 9 positions agree with TRBD1. Trimming cost V 2 bases and J 6 bases; bases outside gene matches: 7. The length of the CDR3 is 16 residues. The V gene's germline CDR1 is MNHEY and CDR2 SVGAGI. The CDR3 DNA reads as TGTGCCAGCAGTTACCGGGACAGGGCAGGAGCCGGGGAGCTGTTTTTT. Translating it yields CASSYRDRAGAGELFF.

The chain couples TRBV2 to TRBJ2-1; D is unclear. The V end lost 4 bases, the J end lost 9 bases, and 19 bases lay between the germline ends. Per germline, CDR1 SNHLY and CDR2 FYNNEI. The CDR3 has 15 residues. CDR3 DNA: TGTGCCAGCAGTGTACTTTCCCCCCCTAGTGCTGAGCAGTTCTTC. Protein: CASSVLSPPSAEQFF.

V gene TRBV5-8 combines with J gene TRBJ1-5; the D is unclear. The V gene's germline CDR1 is SGHTS and CDR2 YDEGEE. Deletions cut 4 bases from V and 4 bases from J, with 12 bases between. The CDR3 contains 14 residues. CDR3 sequence: CASSPIYENQPQHF. CDR3 bases: TGTGCCAGCAGCCCGATTTACGAGAATCAGCCCCAGCATTTT.

A single count supports this clone. The gene calls are TRBV5-5 and TRBJ1-3; possibly TRBD1 for D (5 bases). The CDR3 is made up of 14 amino acids. Germline CDR1 SGHKS, CDR2 YYEKEE (reference sequence). The ends were cut back, 4 bases at V and 2 bases at J, with 10 bases in the middle. CDR3 bases: TGTGCCAGCAGCGCCCGACAGACTGGAAACACCATATATTTT. This encodes CASSARQTGNTIYF.

As for this clone: Additional DNA sequences in this sample encode the identical CDR3. V is TRBV10-3 and J is TRBJ1-2; perhaps TRBD1 as D (6 bases). This CDR3 comprises 16 residues. Germline V gene sequence: CDR1 ENHRY, CDR2 SYGVKD. Trimming pared 0 bases from V and 8 bases from J, leaving 19 bases between. The DNA for the CDR3 is TGTGCCATCAGTGAGTCGACCACCTGGGGGGCTGGGGGCTACACCTTC. This encodes CAISESTTWGAGGYTF.

The V and J genes are TRBV9 and TRBJ1-1, with a weak D call TRBD1 (5 bases). The germline V and J ends were trimmed by 2 bases and 9 bases, with 11 bases remaining between them. CDR1 and CDR2 (germline): SGDLS, YYNGEE. The CDR3 contains 12 residues. The CDR3: CASSVRGGKAFF. The CDR3, as DNA: TGTGCCAGCAGCGTCCGGGGGGGGAAAGCTTTCTTT.